This T cell receptor beta chain was sequenced in a study of cytomegalovirus exposure and HLA in healthy donors. Looking at the study overall: Most genotyped donors, approximately 77% of around 370, had Caucasian-associated genetic ancestry.

The CDR3 is made up of 15 amino acids. Per the germline V gene, CDR1 is ENHRY and CDR2 is SYGVKD. V lost 4 bases to trimming and J lost 0 bases; unmatched junction nucleotides: 5. Turning to this clone: The antigen is unknown.

Findings of the study overall: The productive fraction for most TCR beta V segments was about 87% or about 30% in an earlier analysis.

The primer mix had 60 Vbeta and 13 Jbeta primers. The table came from immunoSEQ multiplex PCR; TCRdb's copy has only in-frame clones and leaves some out. Of 95,000 to 150,000 clones in the sample, 80% were seen once. The sequenced sample consisted of PBMCs. The sequence was obtained from a young man in good health and CMV-seronegative. This chain links TRBV10-3 with TRBJ2-5; 7 bases agree with TRBD1. Written as DNA, the CDR3 is TGTGCCATCAGTGGTAGACAGGGTTACCAAGAGACCCAGTACTTC. It encodes CAISGRQGYQETQYF.